The 18 T cell receptor beta chains below all came from one sample that was sequenced in a study of TIL therapy for anti-PD-1-resistant metastatic lung cancer. As to time point: pre-treatment sample, taken before nivolumab and TIL therapy. Pleural nodules or supraclavicular lymph nodes made up most of the excised metastases sampled. This was the immunoSEQ v3 assay. Profiling relied on immunoSEQ multiplex PCR, and the TCRdb table lists in-frame clones only, not all of them. Of about 100,000 clones listed, 55% to 75% were seen once; the top ten hold roughly 9.8%. This specimen consisted of tumor tissue, obtained at baseline. These TCRs come from a person aged 25 to 79 with non-small cell lung cancer.

This chain connects TRBV6-5 to TRBJ2-1; D call uncertain. V was pared by 6 bases and J by 3 bases, with 9 bases between. Germline CDR1 reads MNHEY; CDR2 reads SVGAGI. CDR3 length: 13 amino acids. The CDR3 is CASSPWIYNEQFF. The CDR3 DNA is TGTGCCAGCAGCCCCTGGATCTACAATGAGCAGTTCTTC.

This clone showed up many times. V is TRBV19 and J is TRBJ1-6; 11 positions match TRBD1. V dropped 9 bases and J dropped 7; count of bases not matched to a gene: 5. Germline CDR1 and CDR2: LNHDA and SQIVND (reference sequence). The CDR3 is 14 amino acids. CDR3 DNA: TGTGCCAGCCAGGACAGGGGGCTGAATTCACCCCTCCACTTT. This sequence encodes CASQDRGLNSPLHF.

V is TRBV25-1 and J is TRBJ2-5; D possibly corresponds to TRBD2 (6 bases). V gave up 2 bases and J gave up 3 bases, with 13 bases separating them. Germline V gives CDR1 MGHDK, CDR2 SYGVNS. This CDR3 is built from 15 residues. The CDR3 protein is CASSEPGRREETQYF. The CDR3 bases are TGTGCCAGCAGTGAACCGGGCCGGAGGGAAGAGACCCAGTACTTC.

This chain joins TRBV5-4 and TRBJ2-7, with D tentatively TRBD1 (5 bases). This CDR3 has 13 residues. Germline assignment: CDR1 SGHNT and CDR2 YYREEE (reference sequence). Trimming took 4 bases from V and 0 from J, leaving 8 bases between them. CDR3 DNA: TGTGCCAGCAGCGCGGACAACTCCTACGAGCAGTACTTC. Encoded protein: CASSADNSYEQYF.

This sequence joins TRBV28 and TRBJ1-5; D not resolved. Germline V gene sequence: CDR1 MDHEN, CDR2 SYDVKM. Between the trimmed V and J ends, which lost 5 bases and 2 bases, there was a span of 10 bases. This CDR3 is built from 14 residues. As DNA, the CDR3 is TGTGCCAGCAGTCCCAGGTATGGCAATCAGCCCCAGCATTTT. It specifies CASSPRYGNQPQHF.

This chain uses TRBV6-5 with TRBJ1-1, with 9 bases that match TRBD1. Unmatched junction bases numbered 9, after V lost 5 bases and J lost 5 bases. Germline assignment: CDR1 MNHEY and CDR2 SVGAGI. The CDR3 extends over 15 amino acids. This chain's CDR3 is CASSPRTGANTEAFF. CDR3 sequence (DNA): TGTGCCAGCAGTCCGAGGACAGGGGCAAATACTGAAGCTTTCTTT.

The chain joins TRBV9 to TRBJ2-7; 11 bases map to TRBD2. J was trimmed by 6 bases and V by 0 bases; bases with no gene match: 5. Germline assignment: CDR1 SGDLS and CDR2 YYNGEE. This CDR3 spans 15 amino acids. The CDR3 sequence is CASSVAPGTSGEQYF. CDR3 DNA: TGTGCCAGCAGCGTAGCCCCCGGGACTAGCGGCGAGCAGTACTTC.

The chain combines TRBV5-1 with TRBJ2-5, with 9 bases fitting TRBD1. This CDR3 has 13 amino acids. Trimming removed 4 bases from V and 5 bases from J; junction bases left unmatched: 3. Per the germline V gene, CDR1 is SGHRS and CDR2 is YFSETQ. This chain's CDR3 is CASSRTGEETQYF. The CDR3 DNA is TGCGCCAGCAGCAGGACAGGGGAGGAGACCCAGTACTTC.

The chain couples TRBV19 to TRBJ2-4; no definite D call. V lost 0 bases and J lost 16, with 19 bases in between. The CDR3 is 14 residues long. The germline V gene has CDR1 LNHDA and CDR2 SQIVND (reference sequence). DNA of the CDR3: TGTGCCAGTAGTATAGAGATCACGGACCGAATTTCTTACTTC. The encoded protein is CASSIEITDRISYF.

This clone was observed a handful of times. The chain joins TRBV7-6 to TRBJ2-7, with 14 bases fitting TRBD2. The V gene's germline CDR1 is SGHVS and CDR2 FNYEAQ. The CDR3 sequence is 16 residues long. V was pared by 5 bases and J by 4 bases, with 7 bases of the junction left unmatched. The CDR3 bases are TGTGCCAGCAGCCCCGGGACTAGCGGGAGTTTTTACGAGCAGTACTTC. It translates to CASSPGTSGSFYEQYF. Filled out from reference TRBV7-6 and TRBJ2-7, the complete variable domain reads GAGVSQSPRYKVTKRGQDVALRCDPISGHVSLYWYRQALGQGPEFLTYFNYEAQQDKSGLPNDRFSAERPEGSISTLTIQRTEQRDSAMYRCASSPGTSGSFYEQYFGPGTRLTVT.

J is TRBJ2-7 and V is TRBV11-2; 8 bases line up with TRBD1. Germline V gene data show CDR1 as SGHAT and CDR2 as FQNNGV. The CDR3 runs to 15 residues. The junction had 10 bases not matched to a gene; V was cut back by 4 bases and J by 5 bases. As DNA, the CDR3 is TGTGCCAGCAGCTATCGGACAGGGATGAGGGACGAGCAGTACTTC. Translation gives CASSYRTGMRDEQYF.

The sample holds a few counts of this clone. This rearrangement joins TRBV3-1 (or the pseudogene TRBV3-2) to TRBJ2-4, with TRBD2 identical over 10 bases. The germline V gene has CDR1 LGHDT and CDR2 YNNKEL (reference sequence). The CDR3 consists of 16 residues. After removal of 4 bases from V and 7 bases from J, the junction contained 10 bases not matched to a gene. The CDR3 spells CASSLWTSGISNIQYF. In DNA, the CDR3 is TGTGCCAGCAGCCTTTGGACTAGCGGCATCTCCAACATTCAGTACTTC.

The chain has TRBV11-2 and TRBJ2-1, with 12 nucleotides matching TRBD2. Per germline, CDR1 SGHAT and CDR2 FQNNGV. V dropped 5 bases and J dropped 7; count of bases not matched to a gene: 9. The CDR3 consists of 16 residues. The CDR3 sequence is CASSAPSGRARNEQFF. DNA of the CDR3: TGTGCCAGCAGCGCCCCTAGCGGGAGGGCCCGGAATGAGCAGTTCTTC.

This clone was seen at least ten times. The chain has TRBV4-3 and TRBJ1-4; TRBD1 matches 7 bases. V was pared by 1 base and J by 8 bases, with 4 bases of the junction left unmatched. Germline V CDR1 and CDR2: LGHNA, YSLEER. The CDR3 contains 14 residues. The CDR3 DNA follows: TGCGCCAGCAGCCAAGTACAGGGGAGGGAAAAACTGTTTTTT. Its protein product is CASSQVQGREKLFF.

The chain has TRBV7-6 and TRBJ1-1; no clear D. Germline-derived CDR1 and CDR2 are SGHVS and FNYEAQ. This CDR3 contains 14 residues. V was clipped by 1 base and J by 5 bases, with 11 bases between them. CDR3 nucleotides: TGTGCCAGCAGCTTAGAGGAGGGTTGGACTGAAGCTTTCTTT. It is translated as CASSLEEGWTEAFF. Full variable domain (rest looked up from reference TRBV7-6 and TRBJ1-1): GAGVSQSPRYKVTKRGQDVALRCDPISGHVSLYWYRQALGQGPEFLTYFNYEAQQDKSGLPNDRFSAERPEGSISTLTIQRTEQRDSAMYRCASSLEEGWTEAFFGQGTRLTVV.

The chain is built from TRBV4-1 and TRBJ2-2; either TRBD1 or TRBD2 may supply D (5 bases each). The germline V gene encodes CDR1 MGHRA and CDR2 YSYEKL. The CDR3 contains 16 residues. Trimming took off 2 bases at V and 3 bases at J, with 13 bases between the two ends. CDR3 nucleotides: TGCGCCAGCAGCCAATTCCGAGGGGTGGACACCGGGGAGCTGTTTTTT. It is translated as CASSQFRGVDTGELFF.

The chain has TRBV6-5 and TRBJ2-1, with D possibly TRBD2 on 5 matching bases. Germline CDR1 MNHEY, CDR2 SVGAGI. V lost 5 bases, J lost 6 bases, and 17 bases lay in between. The CDR3 has 15 amino acids. The CDR3 nucleotides are TGTGCCAGCAGTCTACTAGTGGCAGAAGTCAATGAGCAGTTCTTC. Translated: CASSLLVAEVNEQFF.

The V and J genes are TRBV19 and TRBJ1-1; 8 bases match TRBD1. The CDR3 totals 13 residues. Trimming took 4 bases from V and 3 from J; bases not matched to a gene: 1. CDR1 and CDR2 from the germline V gene are LNHDA and SQIVND (reference sequence). Here the CDR3 reads CASSKTGDTEAFF. Here the CDR3 DNA reads TGTGCCAGTAGTAAGACAGGGGACACTGAAGCTTTCTTT.